The clone carrying this T cell receptor beta chain was recorded once. What it binds is unknown. The data originate from a study of blood T cells in healthy people across ages. Study conclusions and caveats: TCR beta diversity per million T cells fell roughly linearly with age. Naive CD4+ cells and diversity were both higher in long-lived donors than in aged donors.

Combining a sample-barcoded 5' primer with a J-beta primer mix, a second PCR ran for roughly 6 to 12 cycles. MiXCR, applied by TCRdb to the 5' RACE reads, yields one record per CDR3 protein. Seen here are 1.5 million to 2 million distinct CDR3 sequences, 30% to 35% observed once, and the top ten hold 11%. The authors extracted at least 5.5 micrograms of total RNA per sample. Germline V gives CDR1 MNHNY, CDR2 SVGAGI (reference sequence). Trimming left V 0 bases short and J 0 bases short, with 9 bases between. The CDR3 has 16 residues. This TCR was sampled from a woman aged 25 to 39 in good health. The sample was blood. The rearrangement joins TRBV6-6 to TRBJ2-1; D is possibly TRBD2 (5 bases). The CDR3 coding sequence is TGTGCCAGCAGTTACTCCGACTATAGCTCCTACAATGAGCAGTTCTTC. This codes for CASSYSDYSSYNEQFF.